The T cell receptor (beta chain) under discussion was sequenced for a study of cytomegalovirus exposure and HLA in healthy donors. For the study at large: The roughly 110 validation repertoires were reported in a later analysis to have been generated on the same platform as the roughly 670 first-cohort repertoires. General observations from the study: A few chains tied to CMV proved CMV antigen-specific in vitro. In the roughly 110 validation repertoires, approximately 94% of cluster scores exceeded 0, per a later analysis.

Concerning this clone: Its antigen is not known.

CDR1 and CDR2 from the germline V gene are SGHAT and FQNNGV. V shed 1 base and J shed 6 bases, with 6 bases lying between them. The CDR3 extends over 13 amino acids. Clones were sequenced by immunoSEQ multiplex PCR, and TCRdb holds only the in-frame ones, with some missing. The sample contains about 160,000 clones, around 82% of which appear only once. This receptor was taken from a man aged 30 to 45 in good health and CMV-seropositive. The chain links TRBV11-2 to TRBJ2-2; D uncertain. The sequencing input was PBMCs. In DNA form, the CDR3 reads TGTGCCAGCAGCTTAGCCCGCGCCGGGGAGCTGTTTTTT. Its protein is CASSLARAGELFF.